This T cell receptor beta chain was captured in a study of blood T cell repertoires in COVID-19. Study background: Donors in the United States, Italy and Spain gave samples during acute or convalescent COVID-19. Sources were T cells, B-cell-depleted T cells, or PBMCs; the material itself was cDNA or gDNA.

This CDR3 is built from 13 residues. V was trimmed by 4 bases and J by 4 bases, leaving 8 bases between them. As processed by the authors: Estimates of nucleated cell counts were drawn from the amplification of reference gene primers. Using immunoSEQ multiplex PCR, the repertoire was profiled, and TCRdb retains in-frame clones only, with some absent. V, J and clone size reflect that table, while D and trimming were determined from the DNA. The table shows about 120,000 clones, with nearly 90% occurring only once. The source of this sequence is a woman over 75 with acute or convalescent COVID-19. This chain links TRBV12-3 or TRBV12-4 with TRBJ1-3; tentatively, D is TRBD1 (5 bases). The sequenced material came from peripheral blood. This CDR3 reads CASSSGGGNTIYF. CDR3 coding DNA: TGTGCCAGCAGTTCGGGGGGGGGAAACACCATATATTTT.